This T cell receptor beta chain derives from a study of CD8+ T cells in alopecia areata. A single count supports this clone. RNA extraction was followed by reverse transcription into cDNA, which acted as the sequencing template. This table comes from immunoSEQ multiplex PCR, and its TCRdb copy is limited to in-frame clones, with some not included. The repertoire holds about 120,000 clones, with 55% to 65% as singletons. Per germline, CDR1 SGDLS and CDR2 YYNGEE. Between the trimmed V and J ends, which lost 0 bases and 6 bases, there was a span of 16 bases. The CDR3 is made up of 16 amino acids. The rearrangement uses TRBV9 and TRBJ2-1; no clear D gene. The sequence was collected from a human donor in good health. Sequencing input: CD4+ T cells sorted from blood. The DNA for the CDR3 is TGTGCCAGCAGCGTAGGAGGCCTCACCGAGCGCAATGAGCAGTTCTTC. Protein sequence: CASSVGGLTERNEQFF.